One and the same sample provided the 9 T cell receptor beta chains below, sequenced in a study of cytomegalovirus exposure and HLA in healthy donors. PCR involved 60 Vbeta and 13 Jbeta primers. Sequencing used immunoSEQ multiplex PCR; TCRdb keeps in-frame clones, though not all of them. Here the sample spans tens of thousands of clones, 70% being singletons. The sample comprised PBMCs. Every receptor here comes from an older woman in good health and CMV-seropositive.

V usage is TRBV2 and J usage is TRBJ2-7; TRBD1 might be the D (7 bases). Per the germline V gene, CDR1 is SNHLY and CDR2 is FYNNEI. Trimming left V 3 bases short and J 3 bases short, with 15 bases between. The CDR3 loop spans 15 amino acids. In nucleotides, the CDR3 is TGTGCCAGCAGTGATTTAGGTCAGGGGGGCTACGAGCAGTACTTC. This encodes CASSDLGQGGYEQYF.

The chain has TRBV2 and TRBJ2-7; possibly TRBD1 for D (5 bases). Germline assignment: CDR1 SNHLY and CDR2 FYNNEI. This CDR3 has 13 amino acids. The V end lost 8 bases, the J end lost 5 bases, and 16 bases lay between the germline ends. CDR3 loop: CASGAYLGHEQYF. The CDR3 nucleotides read TGTGCCAGCGGGGCATACCTCGGACACGAGCAGTACTTC. The variable domain in full, completed from reference TRBV2 and TRBJ2-7, reads EPEVTQTPSHQVTQMGQEVILRCVPISNHLYFYWYRQILGQKVEFLVSFYNNEISEKSEIFDDQFSVERPDGSNFTLKIRSTKLEDSAMYFCASGAYLGHEQYFGPGTRLTVT.

This clone was seen a single time. The V gene is TRBV4-3, the J gene TRBJ1-2; D is undetermined. CDR1 and CDR2 from the germline V gene are LGHNA and YSLEER. This CDR3 has 15 amino acids. The V end was cut by 4 bases, the J end by 4 bases, with 16 bases between. CDR3 residues: CASSRGQISGYGYTF. As DNA, the CDR3 is TGCGCCAGCAGCCGCGGGCAGATCTCGGGCTATGGCTACACCTTC.

This clone has only a few counts. The genes are TRBV4-3 and TRBJ2-3; perhaps TRBD2 as D (6 bases). Looked up from germline, CDR1 is LGHNA and CDR2 is YSLEER. Trimming removed 1 base from V and 6 bases from J, with 8 bases in between. This CDR3 has 13 residues. The CDR3 DNA reads as TGCGCCAGCAGCCAAGGGGGGGTTGATACGCAGTATTTT. Translating gives CASSQGGVDTQYF.

This chain uses TRBV6-5 with TRBJ1-4; no reliable D call. Germline CDR1 and CDR2: MNHEY and SVGAGI. V was pared by 6 bases and J by 0 bases, with 11 bases between. This CDR3 has 15 amino acids. Written as DNA, the CDR3 is TGTGCCAGCAGCTCACAAGTTACAACTAATGAAAAACTGTTTTTT. Protein sequence: CASSSQVTTNEKLFF.

V gene TRBV4-3 combines with J gene TRBJ1-1; a possible D gene is TRBD1 (6 bases). The CDR3 sequence is 15 residues long. V lost 1 base and J lost 5, with 14 bases in between. Germline V gene data show CDR1 as LGHNA and CDR2 as YSLEER. The CDR3 DNA reads as TGCGCCAGCAGCCAAGGGCAGACAGACAGGACTGAAGCTTTCTTT. Its translation: CASSQGQTDRTEAFF.

Only a few counts were recorded for this clone. The chain is built from TRBV7-2 and TRBJ1-5; no definite D call. CDR1 SGHTA and CDR2 FQGNSA come from the germline V gene. Trimming pared 2 bases from V and 5 bases from J, leaving 13 bases between. CDR3 length: 15 residues. The CDR3 protein is CASSLLGSGDQPQHF. CDR3 in DNA: TGTGCCAGCAGCTTATTAGGCAGCGGGGATCAGCCCCAGCATTTT.

The chain couples TRBV7-2 to TRBJ1-1; D gene ambiguous. Trimming removed 2 bases from V and 8 bases from J, with 6 bases in between. CDR1 and CDR2 (germline): SGHTA, FQGNSA. This CDR3 comprises 11 residues. The CDR3 DNA follows: TGTGCCAGCAGCTTATTGCAGGAAGCTTTCTTT. Its protein is CASSLLQEAFF.

The genes are TRBV5-8 and TRBJ2-5, with D hard to call. This CDR3 is 14 amino acids long. V lost 2 bases and J 0 bases, leaving 8 bases between the germline ends. The germline gives CDR1 SGHTS, CDR2 YDEGEE. The CDR3 protein is CASSFGLNQETQYF. CDR3 coding DNA: TGTGCCAGCAGCTTCGGGTTAAACCAAGAGACCCAGTACTTC. Combining the CDR3 with reference TRBV5-8 and TRBJ2-5 gives the whole variable domain EAGVTQSPTHLIKTRGQQATLRCSPISGHTSVYWYQQALGLGLQFLLWYDEGEERNRGNFPPRFSGRQFPNYSSELNVNALELEDSALYLCASSFGLNQETQYFGPGTRLLVL.